The clone carrying this T cell receptor beta chain was detected ten times or more. Its specificity is not known. The time point was: sample taken at primary tumor resection. The donors were fewer than 80 patients with non-small cell lung cancer that was early-stage and untreated. Unsorted whole RNA of tumor, nontumor lung or frozen PBMC was sequenced. On each TCR cDNA molecule, a unique molecular identifier was present. From the 5' RACE reads, TCRdb called clonotypes with MiXCR, one entry per CDR3 protein. In the table there are approximately 5,700 distinct CDR3 sequences, around 8.1% of which are singletons. The CDR3 is 16 amino acids. Trimming removed 4 bases from V and 8 bases from J; junction bases left unmatched: 13. CDR1 is SGHDT, CDR2 YYEEEE, per germline. This specimen belongs to a study of spatial heterogeneity in lung cancer. Study details: Sequences of the beta chain were consistently detected in greater numbers than alpha-chain sequences. General study results and limits: For expanded intratumoral alpha and beta TCRs, counts tracked tumor mutation counts.

The receptor was derived from a female donor with early-stage non-small cell lung cancer. The chain has TRBV5-6 and TRBJ2-2; TRBD2 aligns across 8 bases. The sequencing here drew on lung tumor tissue, taken at surgery. CDR3 protein: CASSGRGGWPQGELFF. CDR3 DNA sequence: TGTGCCAGCAGCGGTCGGGGGGGCTGGCCCCAAGGGGAGCTGTTTTTT.